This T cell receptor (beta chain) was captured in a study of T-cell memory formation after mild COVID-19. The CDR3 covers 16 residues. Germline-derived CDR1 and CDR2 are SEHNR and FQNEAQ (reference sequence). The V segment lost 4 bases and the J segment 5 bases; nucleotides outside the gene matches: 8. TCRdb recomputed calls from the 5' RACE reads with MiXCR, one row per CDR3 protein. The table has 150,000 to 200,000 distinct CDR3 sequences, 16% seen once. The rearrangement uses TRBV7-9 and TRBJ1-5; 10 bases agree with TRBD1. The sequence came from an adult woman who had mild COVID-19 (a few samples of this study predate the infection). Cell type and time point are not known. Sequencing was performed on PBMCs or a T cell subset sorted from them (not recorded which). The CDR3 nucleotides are TGTGCCAGCAGCTCCCGGACAGGGGGGTTAGATCAGCCCCAGCATTTT. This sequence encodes CASSSRTGGLDQPQHF.